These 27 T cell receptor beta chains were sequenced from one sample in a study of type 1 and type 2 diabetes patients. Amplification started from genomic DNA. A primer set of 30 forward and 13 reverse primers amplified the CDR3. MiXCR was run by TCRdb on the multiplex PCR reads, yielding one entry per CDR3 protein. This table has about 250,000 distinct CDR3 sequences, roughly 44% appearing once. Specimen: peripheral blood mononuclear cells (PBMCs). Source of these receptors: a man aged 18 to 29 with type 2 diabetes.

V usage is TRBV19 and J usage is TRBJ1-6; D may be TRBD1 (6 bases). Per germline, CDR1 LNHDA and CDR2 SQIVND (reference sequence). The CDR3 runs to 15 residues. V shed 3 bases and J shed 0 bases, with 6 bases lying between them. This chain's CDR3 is CASSMDSSYNSPLHF. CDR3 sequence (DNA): TGTGCCAGTAGTATGGACAGCTCCTATAATTCACCCCTCCACTTT.

CDR3: CASSPGLSSGANVLTF. Written as DNA, the CDR3 is TGTGCCAGCAGCCCGGGACTAAGCTCTGGGGCCAACGTCCTGACTTTC. The V and J genes are TRBV28 and TRBJ2-6; 7 positions match TRBD2. The germline CDR1 and CDR2 sequences are MDHEN and SYDVKM. CDR3 length: 16 amino acids. Trimming at V came to 6 bases and at J to 0 bases, leaving 5 bases not matched to a gene. Supplemented by reference TRBV28 and TRBJ2-6, the full variable domain reads DVKVTQSSRYLVKRTGEKVFLECVQDMDHENMFWYRQDPGLGLRLIYFSYDVKMKEKGDIPEGYSVSREKKERFSLILESASTNQTSMYLCASSPGLSSGANVLTFGAGSRLTVL.

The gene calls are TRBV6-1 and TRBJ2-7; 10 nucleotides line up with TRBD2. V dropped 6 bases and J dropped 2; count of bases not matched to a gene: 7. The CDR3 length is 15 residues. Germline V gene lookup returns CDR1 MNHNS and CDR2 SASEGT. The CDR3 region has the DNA TGTGCCAGCAGCGCAGGACTAGCGGATACCTACGAGCAGTACTTC. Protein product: CASSAGLADTYEQYF.

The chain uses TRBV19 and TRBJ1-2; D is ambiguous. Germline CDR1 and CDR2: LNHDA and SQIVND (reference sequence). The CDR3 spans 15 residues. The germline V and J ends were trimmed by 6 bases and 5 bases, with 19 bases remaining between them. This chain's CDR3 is CASRYRWRNSYGYTF. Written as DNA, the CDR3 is TGTGCCAGTAGGTATCGGTGGCGGAACTCATATGGCTACACCTTC. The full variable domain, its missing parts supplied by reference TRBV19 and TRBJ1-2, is DGGITQSPKYLFRKEGQNVTLSCEQNLNHDAMYWYRQDPGQGLRLIYYSQIVNDFQKGDIAEGYSVSREKKESFPLTVTSAQKNPTAFYLCASRYRWRNSYGYTFGSGTRLTVV.

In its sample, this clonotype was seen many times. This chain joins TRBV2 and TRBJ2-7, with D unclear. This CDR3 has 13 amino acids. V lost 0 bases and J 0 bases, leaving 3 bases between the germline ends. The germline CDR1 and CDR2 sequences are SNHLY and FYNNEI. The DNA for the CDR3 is TGTGCCAGCAGTGAAGCGCCCTCCTACGAGCAGTACTTC. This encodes CASSEAPSYEQYF.

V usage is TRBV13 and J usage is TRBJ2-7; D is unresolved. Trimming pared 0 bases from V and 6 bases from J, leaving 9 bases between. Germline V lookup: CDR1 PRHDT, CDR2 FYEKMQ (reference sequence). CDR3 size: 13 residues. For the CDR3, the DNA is TGTGCCAGCAGCTTAGGGGCCGGAGCCGAGCAGTACTTC. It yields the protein CASSLGAGAEQYF.

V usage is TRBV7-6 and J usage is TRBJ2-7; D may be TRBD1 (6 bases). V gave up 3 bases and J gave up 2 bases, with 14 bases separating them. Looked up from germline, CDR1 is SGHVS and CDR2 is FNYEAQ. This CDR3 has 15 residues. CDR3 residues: CASSLGPGVTYEQYF. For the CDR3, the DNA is TGTGCCAGCAGCTTGGGCCCAGGGGTTACCTACGAGCAGTACTTC.

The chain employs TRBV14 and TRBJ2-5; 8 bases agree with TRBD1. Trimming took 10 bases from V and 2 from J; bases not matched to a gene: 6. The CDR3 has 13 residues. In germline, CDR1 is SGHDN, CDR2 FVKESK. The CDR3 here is CANADRGQETQYF. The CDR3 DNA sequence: TGTGCCAACGCTGACAGGGGTCAAGAGACCCAGTACTTC. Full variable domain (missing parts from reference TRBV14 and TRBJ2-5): EAGVTQFPSHSVIEKGQTVTLRCDPISGHDNLYWYRRVMGKEIKFLLHFVKESKQDESGMPNNRFLAERTGGTYSTLKVQPAELEDSGVYFCANADRGQETQYFGPGTRLLVL.

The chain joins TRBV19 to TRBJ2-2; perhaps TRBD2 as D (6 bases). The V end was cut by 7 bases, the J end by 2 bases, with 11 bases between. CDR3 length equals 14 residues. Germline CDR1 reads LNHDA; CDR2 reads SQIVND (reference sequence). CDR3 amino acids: CASNSGLNTGELFF. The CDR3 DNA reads TGTGCCAGTAACTCGGGACTTAACACCGGGGAGCTGTTTTTT. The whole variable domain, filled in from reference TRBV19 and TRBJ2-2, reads DGGITQSPKYLFRKEGQNVTLSCEQNLNHDAMYWYRQDPGQGLRLIYYSQIVNDFQKGDIAEGYSVSREKKESFPLTVTSAQKNPTAFYLCASNSGLNTGELFFGEGSRLTVL.

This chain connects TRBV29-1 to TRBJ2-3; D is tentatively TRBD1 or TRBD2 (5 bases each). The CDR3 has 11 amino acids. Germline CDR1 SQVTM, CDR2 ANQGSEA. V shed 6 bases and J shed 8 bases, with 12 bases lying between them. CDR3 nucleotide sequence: TGCAGCGTCGCCGACAGCGGTACGCAGTATTTT. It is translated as CSVADSGTQYF.

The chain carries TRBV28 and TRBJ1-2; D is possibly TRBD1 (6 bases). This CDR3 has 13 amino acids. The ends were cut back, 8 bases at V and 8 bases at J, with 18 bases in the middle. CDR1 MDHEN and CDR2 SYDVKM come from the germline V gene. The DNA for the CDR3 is TGTGCCAGCGCCAGGGGAGAGGGCCTCGGCTACACCTTC. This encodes CASARGEGLGYTF.

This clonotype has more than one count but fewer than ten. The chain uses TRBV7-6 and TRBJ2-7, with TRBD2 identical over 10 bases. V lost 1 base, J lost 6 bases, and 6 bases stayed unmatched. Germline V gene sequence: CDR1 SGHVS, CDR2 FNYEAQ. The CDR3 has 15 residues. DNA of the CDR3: TGTGCCAGCAGCTTAGACCCGGGACTAGCGAGCGAGCAGTACTTC. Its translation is CASSLDPGLASEQYF.

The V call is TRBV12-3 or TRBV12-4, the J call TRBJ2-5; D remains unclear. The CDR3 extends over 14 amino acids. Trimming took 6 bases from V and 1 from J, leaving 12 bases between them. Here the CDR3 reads CASRSDRTQETQYF. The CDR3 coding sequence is TGTGCCAGCAGATCCGACCGAACCCAAGAGACCCAGTACTTC.

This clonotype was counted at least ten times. The CDR3 DNA follows: TGTGCCAGCAGTCCACACAGGGGAATAGGAGAGACCCAGTACTTC. Its protein is CASSPHRGIGETQYF. V and J are TRBV25-1 and TRBJ2-5; 7 bases align to TRBD1. The CDR3 is 15 amino acids. Germline lookup yields CDR1 MGHDK and CDR2 SYGVNS. Losses at the gene ends were 5 bases for V and 4 bases for J; bases not matched to a gene: 10.

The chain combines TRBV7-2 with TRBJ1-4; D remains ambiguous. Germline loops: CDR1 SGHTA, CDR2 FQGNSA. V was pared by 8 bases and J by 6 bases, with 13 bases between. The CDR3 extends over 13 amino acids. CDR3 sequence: CASARARDEKLFF. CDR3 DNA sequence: TGTGCCAGCGCGAGGGCGCGTGATGAAAAACTGTTTTTT.

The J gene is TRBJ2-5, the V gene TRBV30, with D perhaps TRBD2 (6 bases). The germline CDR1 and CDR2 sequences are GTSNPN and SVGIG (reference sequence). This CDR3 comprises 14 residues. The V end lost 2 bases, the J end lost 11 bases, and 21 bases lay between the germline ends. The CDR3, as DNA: TGTGCCTGGAGTTTGGCGGGGCCTAGGGATGAGCAGTACTTC. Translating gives CAWSLAGPRDEQYF.

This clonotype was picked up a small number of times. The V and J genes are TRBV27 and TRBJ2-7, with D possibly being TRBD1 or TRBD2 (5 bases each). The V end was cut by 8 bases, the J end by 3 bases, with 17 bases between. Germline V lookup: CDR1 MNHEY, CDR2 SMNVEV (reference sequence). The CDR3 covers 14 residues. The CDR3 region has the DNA TGTGCCAGCCGGGGACCGGCGGATGGCTACGAGCAGTACTTC. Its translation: CASRGPADGYEQYF.

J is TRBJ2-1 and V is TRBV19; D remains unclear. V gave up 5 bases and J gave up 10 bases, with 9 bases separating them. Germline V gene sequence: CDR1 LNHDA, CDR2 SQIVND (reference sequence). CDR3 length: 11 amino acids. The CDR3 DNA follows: TGTGCCAGTAGTTACTCGGTGGAGCAGTTCTTC. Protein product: CASSYSVEQFF.

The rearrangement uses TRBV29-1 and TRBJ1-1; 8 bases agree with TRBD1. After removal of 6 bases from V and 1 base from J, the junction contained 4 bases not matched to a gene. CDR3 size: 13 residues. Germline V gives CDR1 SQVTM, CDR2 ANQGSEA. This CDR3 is CSVEQGGNTEAFF. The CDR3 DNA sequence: TGCAGCGTGGAACAGGGGGGGAACACTGAAGCTTTCTTT.

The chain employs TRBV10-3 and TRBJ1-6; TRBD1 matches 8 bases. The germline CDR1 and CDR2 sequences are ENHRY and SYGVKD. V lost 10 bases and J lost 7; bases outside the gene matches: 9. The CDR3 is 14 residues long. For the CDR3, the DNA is TGTGCCAGCAGGCCCGACAGGGGAAATTCACCCCTCCACTTT. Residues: CASRPDRGNSPLHF.

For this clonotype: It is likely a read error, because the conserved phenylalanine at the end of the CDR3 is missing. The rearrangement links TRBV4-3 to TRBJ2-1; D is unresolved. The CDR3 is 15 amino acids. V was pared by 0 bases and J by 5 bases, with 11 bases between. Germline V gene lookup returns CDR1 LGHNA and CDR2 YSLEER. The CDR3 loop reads CASSQDVRLHNEQFL. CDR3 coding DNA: TGCGCCAGCAGCCAAGATGTCCGGCTTCACAATGAGCAGTTCCTC.

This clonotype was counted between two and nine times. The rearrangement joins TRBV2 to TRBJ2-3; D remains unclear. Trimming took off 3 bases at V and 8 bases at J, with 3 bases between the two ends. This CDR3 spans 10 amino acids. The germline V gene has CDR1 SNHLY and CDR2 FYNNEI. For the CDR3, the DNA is TGTGCCAGCAGTGAGGGTACGCAGTATTTT. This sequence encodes CASSEGTQYF. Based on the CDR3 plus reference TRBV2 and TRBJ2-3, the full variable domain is EPEVTQTPSHQVTQMGQEVILRCVPISNHLYFYWYRQILGQKVEFLVSFYNNEISEKSEIFDDQFSVERPDGSNFTLKIRSTKLEDSAMYFCASSEGTQYFGPGTRLTVL.

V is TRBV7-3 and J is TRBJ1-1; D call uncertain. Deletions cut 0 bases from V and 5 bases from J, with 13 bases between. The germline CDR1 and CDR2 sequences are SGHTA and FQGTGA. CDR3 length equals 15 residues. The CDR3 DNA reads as TGTGCCAGCAGCTTAACTGAGTTACGAGAGACTGAAGCTTTCTTT. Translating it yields CASSLTELRETEAFF.

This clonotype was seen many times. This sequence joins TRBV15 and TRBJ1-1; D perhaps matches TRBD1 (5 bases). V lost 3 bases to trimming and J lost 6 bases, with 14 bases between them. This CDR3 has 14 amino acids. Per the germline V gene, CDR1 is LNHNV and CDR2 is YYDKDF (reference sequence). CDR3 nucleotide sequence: TGTGCCACCAGCAGTGAAGGGACGGCGGCTGAAGCTTTCTTT. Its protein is CATSSEGTAAEAFF. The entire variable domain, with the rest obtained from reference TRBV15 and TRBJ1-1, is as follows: DAMVIQNPRYQVTQFGKPVTLSCSQTLNHNVMYWYQQKSSQAPKLLFHYYDKDFNNEADTPDNFQSRRPNTSFCFLDIRSPGLGDTAMYLCATSSEGTAAEAFFGQGTRLTVV.

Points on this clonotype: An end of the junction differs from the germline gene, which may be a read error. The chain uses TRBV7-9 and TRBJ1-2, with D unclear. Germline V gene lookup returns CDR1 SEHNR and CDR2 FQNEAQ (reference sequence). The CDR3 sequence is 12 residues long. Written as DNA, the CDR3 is TGTGCCAGCACCCCGACGGTGGGCTTACCCTCATTC. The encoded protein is CASTPTVGLPSF.

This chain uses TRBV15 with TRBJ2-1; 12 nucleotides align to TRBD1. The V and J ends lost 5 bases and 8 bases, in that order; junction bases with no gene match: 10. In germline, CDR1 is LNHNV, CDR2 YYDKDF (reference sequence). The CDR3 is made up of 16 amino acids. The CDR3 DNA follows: TGTGCCACCAGCGGGGGTAGGGGACAGGGGGCTTATGAGCAGTTCTTC. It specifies CATSGGRGQGAYEQFF.

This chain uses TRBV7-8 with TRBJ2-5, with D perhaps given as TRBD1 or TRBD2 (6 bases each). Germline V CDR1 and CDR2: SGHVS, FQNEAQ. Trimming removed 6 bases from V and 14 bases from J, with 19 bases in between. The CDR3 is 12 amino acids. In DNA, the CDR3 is TGTGCCAGCAGTCAAGAGACGGGGGCATTCTACTTC. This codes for CASSQETGAFYF.